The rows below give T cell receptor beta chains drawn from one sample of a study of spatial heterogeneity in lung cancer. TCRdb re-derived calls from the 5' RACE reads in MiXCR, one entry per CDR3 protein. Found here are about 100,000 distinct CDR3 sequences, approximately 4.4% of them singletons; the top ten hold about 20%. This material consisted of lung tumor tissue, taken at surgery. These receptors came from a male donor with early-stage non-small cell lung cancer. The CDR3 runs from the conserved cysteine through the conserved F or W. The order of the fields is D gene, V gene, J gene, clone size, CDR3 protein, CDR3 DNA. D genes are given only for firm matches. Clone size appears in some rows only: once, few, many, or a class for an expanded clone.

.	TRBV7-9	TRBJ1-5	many	CASSHPRPDTGGNQPQHF	TGTGCCAGCAGCCACCCTCGGCCTGACACGGGAGGCAATCAGCCCCAGCATTTT
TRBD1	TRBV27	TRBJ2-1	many	CASSLSPGTGGWNEQFF	TGTGCCAGCAGTTTATCCCCTGGGACAGGGGGGTGGAATGAGCAGTTCTTC
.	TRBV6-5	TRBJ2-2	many	CASSYSIGGVHTGELFF	TGTGCCAGCAGTTACTCGATTGGTGGGGTTCACACCGGGGAGCTGTTTTTT
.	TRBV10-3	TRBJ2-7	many	CAISEGAYEQYF	TGTGCCATCAGTGAAGGGGCCTACGAGCAGTACTTC
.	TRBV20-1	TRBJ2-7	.	CSASESSYEQYF	TGCAGTGCTAGCGAGAGCTCCTACGAGCAGTACTTC
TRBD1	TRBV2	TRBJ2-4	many	CASSSPRTGSVNIQYF	TGTGCCAGCAGTTCTCCCCGGACAGGGTCCGTTAACATTCAGTACTTC
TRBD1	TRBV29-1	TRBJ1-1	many	CSARTGDRDTEAFF	TGCAGCGCCAGGACAGGGGATCGGGACACTGAAGCTTTCTTT
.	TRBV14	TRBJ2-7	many	CASSPHNRDEQYF	TGTGCCAGCAGCCCCCATAACAGGGACGAGCAGTACTTC
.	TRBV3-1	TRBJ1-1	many	CASSQDHRPNTEAFF	TGTGCCAGCAGCCAAGATCATCGGCCTAACACTGAAGCTTTCTTT
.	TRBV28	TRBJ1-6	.	CASSFHEGGNSPLHF	TGTGCCAGCAGTTTCCACGAGGGGGGTAATTCACCCCTCCACTTT
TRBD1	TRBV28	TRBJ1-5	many	CASSRTGVRQPQHF	TGTGCCAGCAGTAGGACAGGGGTACGTCAGCCCCAGCATTTT
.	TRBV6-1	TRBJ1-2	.	CASSTAGQRNIYGYTF	TGTGCCAGCAGTACCGCAGGCCAACGAAACATCTATGGCTACACCTTC
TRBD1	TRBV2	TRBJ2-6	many	CASSTGDSGANVLTF	TGTGCCAGCAGTACAGGGGACTCTGGGGCCAACGTCCTGACTTTC
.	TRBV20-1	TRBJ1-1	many	CSVQGWTEAFF	TGCAGTGTTCAGGGGTGGACTGAAGCTTTCTTT
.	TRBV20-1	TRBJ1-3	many	CSARTVAGNTIYF	TGCAGTGCTAGAACTGTGGCTGGAAACACCATATATTTT
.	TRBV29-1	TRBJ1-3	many	CSVGQSGNTIYF	TGCAGCGTTGGGCAGTCTGGAAACACCATATATTTT
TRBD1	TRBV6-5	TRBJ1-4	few	CASQQGRGEKLFF	TGTGCCAGCCAACAGGGGAGAGGGGAAAAACTGTTTTTT
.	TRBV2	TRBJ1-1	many	CASVYDTEAFF	TGTGCCAGCGTATATGACACTGAAGCTTTCTTT
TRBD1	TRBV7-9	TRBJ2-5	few	CASSSTGGFTQPDQYF	TGTGCCAGCAGCTCTACAGGGGGGTTCACCCAACCGGACCAGTACTTC
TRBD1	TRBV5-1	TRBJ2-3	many	CASSLDTGTGTTDTQYF	TGCGCCAGCAGCTTGGATACCGGGACAGGGACCACAGATACGCAGTATTTT
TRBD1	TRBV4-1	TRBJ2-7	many	CASSQGGQGILYEQYF	TGCGCCAGCAGCCAAGGGGGACAGGGGATCCTCTACGAGCAGTACTTC
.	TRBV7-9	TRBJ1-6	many	CASSSNSPLHF	TGTGCCAGCAGCTCCAATTCACCCCTCCACTTT
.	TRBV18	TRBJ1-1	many	CASSLPSTEAFF	TGTGCCAGCTCACTCCCCTCAACTGAAGCTTTCTTT
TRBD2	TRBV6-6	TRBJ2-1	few	CASNVLAGGWGQFF	TGTGCCAGCAATGTACTAGCGGGAGGTTGGGGGCAGTTCTTC
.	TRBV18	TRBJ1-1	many	CASSPTELNTEAFF	TGTGCCAGCTCACCGACGGAATTGAACACTGAAGCTTTCTTT